This entry describes one T cell receptor beta chain. Its antigen is undetermined. This record belongs to a study of STAT5B mutations in CD4+ large granular lymphocyte leukemia. CDR3 length: 14 residues. V lost 0 bases to trimming and J lost 2 bases, with 5 bases between them. Germline loops: CDR1 LGHNA, CDR2 YSLEER. The assay was run at survey level. Data came from immunoSEQ multiplex PCR; TCRdb stores just in-frame clones and leaves some out. Among approximately 32,000 clones, roughly 71% were seen once, and the ten largest hold about 3%. General study findings and limits: Main leukemic clonotypes were patient-specific, but about 25% appeared at low frequency elsewhere. 8/27 top patient clones versus 2/35 control clones were TRBV06-family.

Sample: CD4+ T cells from blood buffy coats. This TCR was recovered from a human donor in good health. The chain uses TRBV4-3 and TRBJ1-3; D not certain. CDR3 nucleotides: TGCGCCAGCAGCCAAGAGGCCGCTGGAAACACCATATATTTT. Translated, it gives CASSQEAAGNTIYF.